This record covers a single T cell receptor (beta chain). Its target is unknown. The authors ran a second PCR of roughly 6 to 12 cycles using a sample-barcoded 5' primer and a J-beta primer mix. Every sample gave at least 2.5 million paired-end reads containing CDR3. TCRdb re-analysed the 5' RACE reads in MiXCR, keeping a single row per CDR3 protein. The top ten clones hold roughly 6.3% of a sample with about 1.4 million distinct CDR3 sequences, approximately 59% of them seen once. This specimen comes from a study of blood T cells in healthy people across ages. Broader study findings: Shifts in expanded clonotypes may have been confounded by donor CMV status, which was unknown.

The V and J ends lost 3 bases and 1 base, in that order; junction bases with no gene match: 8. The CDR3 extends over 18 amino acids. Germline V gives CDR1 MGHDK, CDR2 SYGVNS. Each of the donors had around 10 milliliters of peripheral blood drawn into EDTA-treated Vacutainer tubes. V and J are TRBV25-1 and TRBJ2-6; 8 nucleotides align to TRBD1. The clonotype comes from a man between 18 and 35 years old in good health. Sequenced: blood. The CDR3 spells CASSEATGVFSGANVLTF. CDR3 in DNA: TGTGCCAGCAGTGAGGCGACAGGGGTATTTTCTGGGGCCAACGTCCTGACTTTC.